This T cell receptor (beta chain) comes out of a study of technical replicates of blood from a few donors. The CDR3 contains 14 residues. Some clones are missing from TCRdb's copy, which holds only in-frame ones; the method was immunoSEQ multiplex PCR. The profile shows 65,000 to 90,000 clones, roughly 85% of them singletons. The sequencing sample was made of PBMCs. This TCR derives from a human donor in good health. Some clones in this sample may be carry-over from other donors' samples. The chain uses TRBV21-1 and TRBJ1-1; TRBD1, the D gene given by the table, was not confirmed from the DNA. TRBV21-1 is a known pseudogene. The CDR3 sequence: CASSKSRDRGYAFF. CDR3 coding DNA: TGTGCCAGCAGCAAAAGCCGGGACAGGGGTTACGCTTTCTTT.